The rows below give T cell receptor beta chains drawn from one sample of a study of blood T cell repertoires in COVID-19. Assay used: immunoSEQ multiplex PCR; TCRdb lists only in-frame clones, some missing. The sample lists under 150,000 clones; more than 70% were seen once. Material for sequencing was peripheral blood. These receptors all stem from a woman in her fifties or sixties with COVID-19, enrolled during active disease. Each CDR3 is given with its conserved first and last residue. Each record gives: V gene, CDR3 length, D gene, clone size, J gene, CDR3 protein, CDR3 DNA. D genes are given only for firm matches. Clone size is stated in some rows and not others, as once, few, many or a class when expanded.

v_call: TRBV6-2/TRBV6-3
cdr3_length: 15
d_call: NA
clone_size: once
j_call: TRBJ2-5
cdr3_aa: CASSYSGRGKETQYF
cdr3_nt: TGTGCCAGCAGTTACTCCGGGCGGGGAAAAGAGACCCAGTACTTC

v_call: TRBV6-5
cdr3_length: 16
d_call: NA
clone_size: NA
j_call: TRBJ1-6
cdr3_aa: CASSYRMVAASSPLHF
cdr3_nt: TGTGCCAGCAGTTACCGAATGGTCGCGGCATCCTCACCCCTCCACTTT

v_call: TRBV7-2
cdr3_length: 16
d_call: TRBD1
clone_size: NA
j_call: TRBJ1-2
cdr3_aa: CASSFHDRGLPYGYTF
cdr3_nt: TGTGCCAGCAGCTTCCACGACAGGGGGCTGCCCTATGGCTACACCTTC

v_call: TRBV5-1
cdr3_length: 15
d_call: NA
clone_size: NA
j_call: TRBJ2-3
cdr3_aa: CASSLLGPGEDTQYF
cdr3_nt: TGCGCCAGCAGCTTACTTGGGCCGGGAGAAGATACGCAGTATTTT

v_call: TRBV11-3
cdr3_length: 13
d_call: NA
clone_size: NA
j_call: TRBJ1-1
cdr3_aa: CASSLQQNTEAFF
cdr3_nt: TGTGCCAGCAGCTTACAACAGAACACTGAAGCTTTCTTT

v_call: TRBV10-2
cdr3_length: 15
d_call: NA
clone_size: NA
j_call: TRBJ1-2
cdr3_aa: CASSESIDRGYGYTF
cdr3_nt: TGCGCCAGCAGTGAGTCGATTGATCGGGGCTATGGCTACACCTTC

v_call: TRBV5-8
cdr3_length: 12
d_call: NA
clone_size: NA
j_call: TRBJ2-7
cdr3_aa: CASSPSAYEQYF
cdr3_nt: TGTGCCAGCAGCCCCTCGGCCTACGAGCAGTACTTC

v_call: TRBV6-1
cdr3_length: 15
d_call: NA
clone_size: once
j_call: TRBJ1-2
cdr3_aa: CASSDMAGSIYGYTF
cdr3_nt: TGTGCCAGCAGTGATATGGCAGGGTCTATCTATGGCTACACCTTC

v_call: TRBV7-3
cdr3_length: 13
d_call: NA
clone_size: NA
j_call: TRBJ1-1
cdr3_aa: CASSRQRGTEAFF
cdr3_nt: TGTGCCAGCAGTCGCCAACGGGGCACTGAAGCTTTCTTT

v_call: TRBV7-8
cdr3_length: 15
d_call: TRBD1
clone_size: NA
j_call: TRBJ1-5
cdr3_aa: CASSLVRGTDQPQHF
cdr3_nt: TGTGCCAGCAGCTTAGTCCGGGGGACAGATCAGCCCCAGCATTTT

v_call: TRBV7-2
cdr3_length: 12
d_call: TRBD1
clone_size: NA
j_call: TRBJ2-4
cdr3_aa: CASSFRGNIQYF
cdr3_nt: TGTGCCAGCAGCTTCAGGGGGAACATTCAGTACTTC

v_call: TRBV6-1
cdr3_length: 15
d_call: TRBD1
clone_size: NA
j_call: TRBJ1-2
cdr3_aa: CASSEVGTENYGYTF
cdr3_nt: TGTGCCAGCAGTGAAGTGGGGACAGAGAACTATGGCTACACCTTC

v_call: TRBV18
cdr3_length: 14
d_call: TRBD1
clone_size: NA
j_call: TRBJ1-1
cdr3_aa: CASSRAQGGTEAFF
cdr3_nt: TGTGCCAGCTCACGTGCACAGGGGGGGACTGAAGCTTTCTTT

v_call: TRBV18
cdr3_length: 16
d_call: TRBD1
clone_size: NA
j_call: TRBJ1-5
cdr3_aa: CASSPMEGGPGQPQHF
cdr3_nt: TGTGCCAGCTCACCAATGGAAGGGGGCCCGGGTCAGCCCCAGCATTTT

v_call: TRBV19
cdr3_length: 13
d_call: NA
clone_size: NA
j_call: TRBJ2-1
cdr3_aa: CASSTGSNYEQFF
cdr3_nt: TGTGCCAGTAGTACTGGGAGTAACTATGAGCAGTTCTTC

v_call: TRBV6-6
cdr3_length: 14
d_call: NA
clone_size: NA
j_call: TRBJ1-2
cdr3_aa: CASSYQTGGLGYTF
cdr3_nt: TGTGCCAGCAGTTACCAGACAGGAGGTCTTGGCTACACCTTC

v_call: TRBV18
cdr3_length: 18
d_call: TRBD1
clone_size: once
j_call: TRBJ1-2
cdr3_aa: CASSPRMTSGTGFSGYTF
cdr3_nt: TGTGCCAGCTCACCGCGGATGACCTCCGGGACAGGGTTTAGTGGCTACACCTTC

v_call: TRBV7-2
cdr3_length: 14
d_call: NA
clone_size: NA
j_call: TRBJ2-5
cdr3_aa: CASSLDHRGETQYF
cdr3_nt: TGTGCCAGCAGCTTAGATCACCGCGGAGAGACCCAGTACTTC

v_call: TRBV11-3
cdr3_length: 16
d_call: NA
clone_size: NA
j_call: TRBJ2-2
cdr3_aa: CASSGGSRGESGELFF
cdr3_nt: TGTGCCAGCAGCGGCGGCTCCCGCGGAGAATCCGGGGAGCTGTTTTTT

v_call: TRBV4-2
cdr3_length: 15
d_call: TRBD2
clone_size: NA
j_call: TRBJ2-5
cdr3_aa: CASSTLAVSQETQYF
cdr3_nt: TGTGCCAGCAGCACCCTAGCGGTCTCACAAGAGACCCAGTACTTC

v_call: TRBV15
cdr3_length: 16
d_call: TRBD1
clone_size: NA
j_call: TRBJ2-2
cdr3_aa: CATSGWDRGGTGELFF
cdr3_nt: TGTGCCACCAGCGGCTGGGACAGGGGAGGGACCGGGGAGCTGTTTTTT

v_call: TRBV5-1
cdr3_length: 14
d_call: NA
clone_size: few
j_call: TRBJ1-1
cdr3_aa: CASSLGPADTEAFF
cdr3_nt: TGCGCCAGCAGCTTGGGTCCGGCGGACACTGAAGCTTTCTTT

v_call: TRBV27
cdr3_length: 14
d_call: NA
clone_size: NA
j_call: TRBJ1-5
cdr3_aa: CASSLYSGNQPQHF
cdr3_nt: TGTGCCAGCAGTTTATACTCGGGAAATCAGCCCCAGCATTTT

v_call: TRBV11-3
cdr3_length: 15
d_call: TRBD1
clone_size: NA
j_call: TRBJ1-1
cdr3_aa: CASSSGTGTNTEAFF
cdr3_nt: TGTGCCAGCAGCTCGGGGACAGGGACGAACACTGAAGCTTTCTTT

v_call: TRBV11-2
cdr3_length: 15
d_call: NA
clone_size: NA
j_call: TRBJ1-2
cdr3_aa: CASSLDSGHGYGYTF
cdr3_nt: TGTGCCAGCAGCTTAGATAGCGGACACGGCTATGGCTACACCTTC

v_call: TRBV4-3
cdr3_length: 15
d_call: NA
clone_size: NA
j_call: TRBJ1-5
cdr3_aa: CASSQEARADQPQHF
cdr3_nt: TGCGCCAGCAGCCAAGAGGCCAGGGCGGATCAGCCCCAGCATTTT

v_call: TRBV27
cdr3_length: 16
d_call: NA
clone_size: few
j_call: TRBJ1-5
cdr3_aa: CASSFRGGAGNQPQHF
cdr3_nt: TGTGCCAGCAGTTTTAGGGGGGGGGCAGGCAATCAGCCCCAGCATTTT

v_call: TRBV2
cdr3_length: 15
d_call: NA
clone_size: few
j_call: TRBJ2-5
cdr3_aa: CASSEARGQQETQYF
cdr3_nt: TGTGCCAGCAGTGAAGCGCGGGGACAGCAAGAGACCCAGTACTTC